The 10 T cell receptor beta chains listed next were all sequenced from one sample in a study of cytomegalovirus exposure and HLA in healthy donors listed by TCRdb under 2017. The library was built by means of the immunoSEQ multiplex PCR assay. For the multiplex PCR, a mixture combining 60 forward primers for TCR Vbeta segments and 13 reverse primers for TCR Jbeta segments was used. TCRdb retrieved this table from immuneACCESS and kept in-frame rearrangements only. Not all clones are present; in checked studies, unresolved V genes account for under half, and no reason is known for the remainder. Here the sample has some 100,000 clones; around 76% occur a single time. The ten most abundant clones make up less than 15% of the sample. The sequenced sample was PBMCs. These receptors were obtained from a middle-aged woman in good health and CMV-seropositive.

This clone came up a few times. V gene TRBV19 combines with J gene TRBJ2-7, with 8 positions matching TRBD1. This CDR3 comprises 15 residues. The V gene's germline CDR1 is LNHDA and CDR2 SQIVND (reference sequence). With V trimmed by 5 bases and J by 3 bases, 9 bases remained unmatched. CDR3 loop: CASSVTGGTNYEQYF. The CDR3 DNA follows: TGTGCCAGTAGTGTAACAGGGGGGACAAACTACGAGCAGTACTTC.

The chain couples TRBV5-1 to TRBJ1-2, with TRBD1 matching 10 bases. With 0 bases clipped from V and 7 bases from J, the junction kept 6 bases outside the gene matches. CDR1 and CDR2 (germline): SGHRS, YFSETQ. CDR3 length equals 15 residues. CDR3 protein: CASSLDGTGVGGYTF. The CDR3 DNA reads as TGCGCCAGCAGCTTGGACGGGACAGGGGTCGGTGGCTACACCTTC.

This sequence joins TRBV10-3 and TRBJ1-1; TRBD1 might be the D (6 bases). Germline CDR1 and CDR2: ENHRY and SYGVKD. The CDR3 loop spans 14 amino acids. V lost 4 bases and J 0 bases, leaving 9 bases between the germline ends. Written as DNA, the CDR3 is TGTGCCATCAGTGCGGACAGCATGAACACTGAAGCTTTCTTT. This translates into CAISADSMNTEAFF.

Details on this clone: At one end the junction does not follow the germline gene, possibly because of a read error. The rearrangement joins TRBV7-9 to TRBJ1-2; D remains ambiguous. Germline V gives CDR1 SEHNR, CDR2 FQNEAQ (reference sequence). The CDR3 is 16 amino acids. The CDR3 DNA sequence: TGTTCCAGCAGCTTAGCGGGGAGAAGGATTAACTATGGCTACACCTTC. Translation gives CSSSLAGRRINYGYTF. The full variable domain, rest sourced from reference TRBV7-9 and TRBJ1-2, is DTGVSQNPRHKITKRGQNVTFRCDPISEHNRLYWYRQTLGQGPEFLTYFQNEAQLEKSRLLSDRFSAERPKGSFSTLEIQRTEQGDSAMYLCSSSLAGRRINYGYTFGSGTRLTVV.

The chain couples TRBV5-5 to TRBJ2-4; a weak D match, TRBD1 (6 bases). Germline-derived CDR1 and CDR2 are SGHKS and YYEKEE (reference sequence). CDR3 length: 15 residues. The V end lost 5 bases, the J end lost 3 bases, and 15 bases lay between the germline ends. CDR3: CASRTGTDHKNIQYF. The CDR3 nucleotides are TGTGCCAGCAGAACAGGGACGGACCACAAAAACATTCAGTACTTC.

This chain links TRBV11-2 with TRBJ1-5; unclear D gene. V was shortened by 5 bases and J by 4 bases, with 9 bases between the two germline ends. Germline-derived CDR1 and CDR2 are SGHAT and FQNNGV. The CDR3 totals 13 residues. The CDR3 nucleotides read TGTGCCAGCAGCAGACTGAGAAATCAGCCCCAGCATTTT. Protein: CASSRLRNQPQHF.

The rearrangement uses TRBV5-1 and TRBJ2-1; 9 positions agree with TRBD2. J gave up 5 bases and V 8 bases, and 5 bases lay outside the gene matches. The CDR3 loop spans 13 amino acids. From germline, CDR1 is SGHRS and CDR2 YFSETQ. Written as DNA, the CDR3 is TGCGCCAGTCGACTAGCGGTCGACAATGAGCAGTTCTTC. It is translated as CASRLAVDNEQFF.

The chain carries TRBV27 and TRBJ2-7; TRBD1 matches 9 bases. V lost 6 bases to trimming and J lost 2 bases; unmatched junction nucleotides: 8. This CDR3 contains 15 residues. Germline V gene lookup returns CDR1 MNHEY and CDR2 SMNVEV (reference sequence). CDR3 residues: CASRVDRGSTYEQYF. CDR3 sequence (DNA): TGTGCCAGCAGAGTCGACAGGGGGAGCACCTACGAGCAGTACTTC.

This chain joins TRBV5-6 and TRBJ2-7, with D possibly matching TRBD1 (6 bases). Germline V lookup: CDR1 SGHDT, CDR2 YYEEEE. The CDR3 has 13 residues. The ends were cut back, 6 bases at V and 2 bases at J, with 12 bases in the middle. This chain's CDR3 is CASKLQGPYEQYF. The CDR3 region has the DNA TGTGCCAGCAAGTTACAGGGACCCTACGAGCAGTACTTC. Using reference TRBV5-6 and TRBJ2-7 for the parts outside the CDR3, the full variable domain is DAGVTQSPTHLIKTRGQQVTLRCSPKSGHDTVSWYQQALGQGPQFIFQYYEEEERQRGNFPDRFSGHQFPNYSSELNVNALLLGDSALYLCASKLQGPYEQYFGPGTRLTVT.

A few counts support this clone. The rearrangement uses TRBV7-2 and TRBJ1-4; D is uncertain. CDR3 length equals 13 residues. Trimming took off 5 bases at V and 4 bases at J, with 8 bases between the two ends. CDR1 and CDR2 from the germline V gene are SGHTA and FQGNSA. The CDR3 coding sequence is TGTGCCAGCAGCAGCGGGTTTAATGAAAAACTGTTTTTT. Amino acids: CASSSGFNEKLFF.